This T cell receptor (beta chain) was found in a study of tumor-infiltrating lymphocytes in primary liver carcinoma. Study-wide context: Men and women, 30 to 69 years of age, made up the patients.

Total RNA (around 500 ng) served as template for TCR beta cDNA synthesis primed by a constant-region primer. Three nested multiplex PCR rounds, a slightly modified ARM-PCR method, built the TCR beta libraries. Primers for the first two PCR rounds were TRBV1-TRBV30 forward primers and a C-beta reverse primer (roughly 9 cycles per round). Using its own MiXCR run on the multiplex PCR reads, TCRdb lists one record per CDR3 protein. Of around 47,000 distinct CDR3 sequences listed, 65% to 85% are singletons. Bulk tissue was left unsorted, and RNA and DNA were co-extracted from 20-30 mg of it. The CDR3 extends over 13 amino acids. Germline CDR1 reads MNHEY; CDR2 reads SVGEGT. This clonotype showed up just once. Compared with germline, one end of the junction differs, possibly owing to a read error.

The sequencing input was liver tumor tissue from sampling region 2. Indicated subset: tumor region T2, inferior pole. The receptor's source is a man aged 35-49 years with primary liver carcinoma and hepatitis B virus infection. This rearrangement joins TRBV6-2 or TRBV6-3 to TRBJ1-1; tentative D call: TRBD1 (6 bases). The CDR3 spells CAGSLQGYTGAFF. The DNA of the CDR3 is TGTGCCGGCAGTCTACAGGGTTACACTGGAGCTTTCTTT.